The 3 T cell receptor beta chains below were found in one sample sequenced in a study of response to subunit inactivated influenza vaccine. TCRdb passed the RT-PCR reads through MiXCR, listing each CDR3 protein once. The table records some 850,000 distinct CDR3 sequences, about 18% of them present only once. The sample here was PBMCs from blood, taken less than 6 days after vaccination. The receptors derive from a man aged 50 to 59 who received an inactivated influenza vaccine.

This clonotype was seen ten or more times. CDR3 loop: CSARDVGQDYNEQFF. In DNA, the CDR3 is TGCAGTGCTAGAGATGTCGGACAGGATTACAATGAGCAGTTCTTC. This rearrangement joins TRBV20-1 to TRBJ2-1; 7 bases map to TRBD1. Losses at the gene ends were 0 bases for V and 4 bases for J; bases not matched to a gene: 6. Germline lookup yields CDR1 DFQATT and CDR2 SNEGSKA (reference sequence). The CDR3 totals 15 residues.

This clonotype was observed a few times. CDR3: CASSLPGALRNEQFF. For the CDR3, the DNA is TGTGCCAGCAGCCTGCCGGGGGCCCTTAGGAATGAGCAGTTCTTC. The chain links TRBV14 to TRBJ2-1, with D perhaps being TRBD1 or TRBD2 (6 bases each). The CDR3 consists of 15 residues. Germline CDR1 reads SGHDN; CDR2 reads FVKESK. V was pared by 4 bases and J by 7 bases, with 17 bases between.

This chain joins TRBV4-1 and TRBJ2-5, with TRBD2 as a possible D gene (6 bases). Germline CDR1 MGHRA, CDR2 YSYEKL. The CDR3 has 19 residues. Trimming shortened V by 1 base and J by 4 bases, and 25 bases separated the two germline ends. DNA for the CDR3: TGCGCCAGCAGCCAAGTAGGGTCCCTCGGGGGAAGGAGGGCAGAGACCCAGTACTTC. Residues: CASSQVGSLGGRRAETQYF.